This is a list of T cell receptor beta chains from one sample in a study of beta chain features in type 1 diabetes. This table comes from immunoSEQ multiplex PCR, and its TCRdb copy is limited to in-frame clones, with some not included. The profile shows roughly 150,000 clones, 7% to 10% of them singletons. The sequenced sample consisted of central memory CD4+ T cells from blood. These receptors came from a woman younger than 30 in good health. CDR3s leave out the opening cysteine and the closing phenylalanine or tryptophan. Fields, in order: clone size, V gene, J gene, D gene, CDR3 protein. The D gene is left open where the match is weak. Some rows mark clone size as missing; the rest say once, few, many or name a class of expanded clone.

clone_size: few; v_call: TRBV7-2; j_call: TRBJ1-2; d_call: TRBD1; cdr3_aa: ASSPTAGQGYGYT
clone_size: few; v_call: TRBV29-1; j_call: TRBJ1-1; d_call: -; cdr3_aa: SVTIGRGTEAF
clone_size: few; v_call: TRBV4-3; j_call: TRBJ2-3; d_call: TRBD2; cdr3_aa: ASSQDFPLAGFTDTQY
clone_size: few; v_call: TRBV10-3; j_call: TRBJ1-1; d_call: TRBD1; cdr3_aa: AISGGQGSTNTEAF
clone_size: -; v_call: TRBV19; j_call: TRBJ1-1; d_call: -; cdr3_aa: ASSNGGGYAEAF
clone_size: few; v_call: TRBV30; j_call: TRBJ1-5; d_call: -; cdr3_aa: AWNLGPHQPQH
clone_size: -; v_call: TRBV30; j_call: TRBJ2-1; d_call: -; cdr3_aa: AWREGKITYNEQF
clone_size: -; v_call: TRBV5-4; j_call: TRBJ2-5; d_call: -; cdr3_aa: ASSLLGGSAETQY
clone_size: few; v_call: TRBV4-1; j_call: TRBJ2-3; d_call: TRBD2; cdr3_aa: ASSQGRDGSADTQY
clone_size: few; v_call: TRBV5-1; j_call: TRBJ2-7; d_call: TRBD2; cdr3_aa: ASSLGREGLNEQY
clone_size: many; v_call: TRBV4-3; j_call: TRBJ2-1; d_call: -; cdr3_aa: ASSQSFGGVRRNEQF
clone_size: few; v_call: TRBV2; j_call: TRBJ1-5; d_call: -; cdr3_aa: ASSENQGSQPQH
clone_size: few; v_call: TRBV7-2; j_call: TRBJ2-7; d_call: TRBD2; cdr3_aa: ASSGLAGDPRGNEQY
clone_size: few; v_call: TRBV4-3; j_call: TRBJ2-1; d_call: -; cdr3_aa: ASSQDHRGAYEQF
clone_size: -; v_call: TRBV7-6; j_call: TRBJ2-5; d_call: TRBD2; cdr3_aa: ASSHPRLAGGGTQY
clone_size: -; v_call: TRBV30; j_call: TRBJ1-2; d_call: TRBD1; cdr3_aa: AWGQGAGGYT
clone_size: -; v_call: TRBV11-2; j_call: TRBJ2-1; d_call: -; cdr3_aa: ASSLGTGFNEQF
clone_size: -; v_call: TRBV14; j_call: TRBJ1-6; d_call: -; cdr3_aa: ASSPRRQAENSPLH
clone_size: -; v_call: TRBV30; j_call: TRBJ1-1; d_call: -; cdr3_aa: AWRRRDTEAF
clone_size: few; v_call: TRBV18; j_call: TRBJ1-2; d_call: -; cdr3_aa: ASSLKTGTYGYT
clone_size: -; v_call: TRBV5-4; j_call: TRBJ2-3; d_call: TRBD1; cdr3_aa: ASSPGQGEVDTQY
clone_size: few; v_call: TRBV30; j_call: TRBJ2-5; d_call: TRBD1; cdr3_aa: AWSSRGRGRETQY
clone_size: few; v_call: TRBV9; j_call: TRBJ2-7; d_call: -; cdr3_aa: ASSVRGSSYEQY
clone_size: -; v_call: TRBV18; j_call: TRBJ2-7; d_call: -; cdr3_aa: ASSPGAYEQY
clone_size: few; v_call: TRBV11-2; j_call: TRBJ2-2; d_call: -; cdr3_aa: ASKEPNTGELF
clone_size: few; v_call: TRBV9; j_call: TRBJ2-2; d_call: -; cdr3_aa: ASSVTQGFPGELF
clone_size: few; v_call: TRBV7-2; j_call: TRBJ2-7; d_call: TRBD2; cdr3_aa: ASSAASGGATDEQY
clone_size: many; v_call: TRBV4-2; j_call: TRBJ2-7; d_call: TRBD1; cdr3_aa: ASSQPQGSEQY
clone_size: few; v_call: TRBV5-6; j_call: TRBJ1-1; d_call: -; cdr3_aa: ASSPGQHEAF
clone_size: -; v_call: TRBV5-8; j_call: TRBJ1-1; d_call: TRBD1; cdr3_aa: ASSPRTGITEAF
clone_size: few; v_call: TRBV10-3; j_call: TRBJ1-4; d_call: TRBD1; cdr3_aa: AISDPGQRTEKLF
clone_size: few; v_call: TRBV5-6; j_call: TRBJ2-1; d_call: TRBD2; cdr3_aa: ASSFFHSGRIEF
clone_size: -; v_call: TRBV19; j_call: TRBJ2-1; d_call: TRBD2; cdr3_aa: ASSLWGGVGEQF
clone_size: few; v_call: TRBV30; j_call: TRBJ1-1; d_call: TRBD1; cdr3_aa: ACPKQGAGTEAF
clone_size: -; v_call: TRBV4-3; j_call: TRBJ2-5; d_call: -; cdr3_aa: ASRPSGDPRETQY
clone_size: few; v_call: TRBV4-2; j_call: TRBJ2-1; d_call: TRBD2; cdr3_aa: ASSPIIAGGYNEQF
clone_size: -; v_call: TRBV4-1; j_call: TRBJ2-5; d_call: -; cdr3_aa: ASSQDPGRGETQY
clone_size: -; v_call: TRBV14; j_call: TRBJ1-1; d_call: -; cdr3_aa: ASSQGLSYTEAF
clone_size: -; v_call: TRBV7-8; j_call: TRBJ2-1; d_call: -; cdr3_aa: ASSGGNEQF
clone_size: few; v_call: TRBV30; j_call: TRBJ1-1; d_call: -; cdr3_aa: AWSPPWGRTEAF
clone_size: -; v_call: TRBV5-1; j_call: TRBJ2-2; d_call: TRBD1; cdr3_aa: ASKHMGQGHTGELF
clone_size: -; v_call: TRBV7-2; j_call: TRBJ2-7; d_call: -; cdr3_aa: ASRNRQESYEQY
clone_size: few; v_call: TRBV5-5; j_call: TRBJ2-5; d_call: -; cdr3_aa: ASSPPPGLETQY
clone_size: few; v_call: TRBV9; j_call: TRBJ2-1; d_call: -; cdr3_aa: ASSAPGGTTYNEQF
clone_size: many; v_call: TRBV9; j_call: TRBJ2-2; d_call: -; cdr3_aa: ASSGETISRGELF
clone_size: few; v_call: TRBV7-2; j_call: TRBJ1-5; d_call: -; cdr3_aa: ASSLTPGLDQPQH
clone_size: -; v_call: TRBV30; j_call: TRBJ1-4; d_call: -; cdr3_aa: AWRPQANEKLF
clone_size: many; v_call: TRBV27; j_call: TRBJ2-1; d_call: TRBD2; cdr3_aa: ASSSIAGVSYNEQF
clone_size: -; v_call: TRBV4-3; j_call: TRBJ1-2; d_call: TRBD1; cdr3_aa: ASSQGDSTNYGYT
clone_size: few; v_call: TRBV5-1; j_call: TRBJ2-1; d_call: TRBD2; cdr3_aa: ASSPSLAGGNEQF
clone_size: few; v_call: TRBV5-5; j_call: TRBJ2-5; d_call: TRBD2; cdr3_aa: ASSPLAGTQETQY
clone_size: -; v_call: TRBV19; j_call: TRBJ2-1; d_call: -; cdr3_aa: ASMGHGYNEQF
clone_size: -; v_call: TRBV10-2; j_call: TRBJ2-6; d_call: -; cdr3_aa: ASSEAHRVSSGANVLT